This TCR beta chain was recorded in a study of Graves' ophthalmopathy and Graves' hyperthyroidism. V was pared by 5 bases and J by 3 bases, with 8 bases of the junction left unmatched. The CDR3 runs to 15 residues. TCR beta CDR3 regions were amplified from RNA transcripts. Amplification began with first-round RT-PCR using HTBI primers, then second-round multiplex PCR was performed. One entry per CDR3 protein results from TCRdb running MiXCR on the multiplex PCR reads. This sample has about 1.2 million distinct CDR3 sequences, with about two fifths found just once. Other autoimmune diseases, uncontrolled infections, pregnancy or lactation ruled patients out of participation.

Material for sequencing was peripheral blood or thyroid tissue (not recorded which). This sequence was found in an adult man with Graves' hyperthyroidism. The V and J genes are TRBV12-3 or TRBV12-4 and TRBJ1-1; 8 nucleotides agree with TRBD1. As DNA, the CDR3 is TGTGCCAGCAGTCGGCGGACAGGGTTCGACACTGAAGCTTTCTTT. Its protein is CASSRRTGFDTEAFF.